The T cell receptor beta chain described here comes from a study of control samples from healthy donors and cancer patients. Some clones are missing from TCRdb's copy, which holds only in-frame ones; the method was immunoSEQ multiplex PCR. The table has about 120,000 clones, approximately 88% seen once. CDR3 length equals 17 residues. Germline V gene lookup returns CDR1 LGHDT and CDR2 YNNKEL (reference sequence). V gave up 2 bases and J gave up 0 bases, with 13 bases separating them. This TCR was recovered from a man aged 40-49 years in good health. The specimen was blood. The chain employs TRBV3-1 (or the pseudogene TRBV3-2) and TRBJ2-2, with unresolved D. The CDR3 nucleotides are TGTGCCAGCAGCCAACGGAGAGGCAGGACGAACACCGGGGAGCTGTTTTTT. Its protein is CASSQRRGRTNTGELFF.